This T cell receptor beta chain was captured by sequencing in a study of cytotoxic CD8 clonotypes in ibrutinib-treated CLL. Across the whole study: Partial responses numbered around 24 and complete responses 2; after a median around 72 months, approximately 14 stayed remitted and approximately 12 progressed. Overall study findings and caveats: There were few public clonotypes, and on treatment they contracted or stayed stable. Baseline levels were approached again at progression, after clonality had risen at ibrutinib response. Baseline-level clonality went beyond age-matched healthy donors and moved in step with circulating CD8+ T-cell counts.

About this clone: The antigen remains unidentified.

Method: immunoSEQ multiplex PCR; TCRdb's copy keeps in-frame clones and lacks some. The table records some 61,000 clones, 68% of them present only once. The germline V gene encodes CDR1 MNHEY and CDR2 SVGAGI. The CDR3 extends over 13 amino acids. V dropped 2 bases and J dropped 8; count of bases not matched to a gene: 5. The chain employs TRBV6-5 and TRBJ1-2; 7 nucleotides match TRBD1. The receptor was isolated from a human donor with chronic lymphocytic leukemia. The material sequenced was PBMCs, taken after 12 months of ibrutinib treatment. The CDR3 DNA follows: TGTGCCAGCAGTTACAACGGACAGGCAGGCTACACCTTC. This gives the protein CASSYNGQAGYTF.